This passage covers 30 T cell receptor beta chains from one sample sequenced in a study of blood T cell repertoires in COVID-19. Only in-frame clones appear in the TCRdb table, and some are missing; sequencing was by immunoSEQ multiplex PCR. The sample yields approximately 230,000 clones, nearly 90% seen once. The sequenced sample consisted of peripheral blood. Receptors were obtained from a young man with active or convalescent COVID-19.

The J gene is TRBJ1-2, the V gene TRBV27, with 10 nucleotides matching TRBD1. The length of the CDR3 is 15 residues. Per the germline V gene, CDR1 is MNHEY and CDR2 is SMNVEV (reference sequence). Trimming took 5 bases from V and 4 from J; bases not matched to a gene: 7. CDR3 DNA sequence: TGTGCCAGCAGTCCCTCGACAGGGGGCGTCTATGGCTACACCTTC. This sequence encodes CASSPSTGGVYGYTF.

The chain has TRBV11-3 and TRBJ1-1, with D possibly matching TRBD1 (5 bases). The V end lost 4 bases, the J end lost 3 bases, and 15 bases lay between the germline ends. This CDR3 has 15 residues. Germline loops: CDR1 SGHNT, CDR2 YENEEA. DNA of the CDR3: TGTGCCAGCAGCTCCTCTGGGGGGAGAGACACTGAAGCTTTCTTT. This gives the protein CASSSSGGRDTEAFF.

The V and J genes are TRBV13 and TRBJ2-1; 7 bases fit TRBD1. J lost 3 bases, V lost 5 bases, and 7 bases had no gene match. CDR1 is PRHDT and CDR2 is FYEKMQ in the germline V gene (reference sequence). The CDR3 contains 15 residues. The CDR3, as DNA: TGTGCCAGCAGCCTCAACAGGGGTCTCTACAATGAGCAGTTCTTC. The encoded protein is CASSLNRGLYNEQFF.

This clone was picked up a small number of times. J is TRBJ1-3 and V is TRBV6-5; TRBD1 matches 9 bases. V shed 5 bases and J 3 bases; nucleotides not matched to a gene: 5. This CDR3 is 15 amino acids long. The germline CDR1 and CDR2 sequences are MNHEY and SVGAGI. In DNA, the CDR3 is TGTGCCAGCAGTCTACAGGGGGCTGGTGGAAACACCATATATTTT. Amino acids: CASSLQGAGGNTIYF.

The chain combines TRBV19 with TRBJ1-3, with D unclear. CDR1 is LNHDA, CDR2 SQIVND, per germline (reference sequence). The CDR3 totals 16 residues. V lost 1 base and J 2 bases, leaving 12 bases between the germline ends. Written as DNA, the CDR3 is TGTGCCAGTAGTATAGCTGGGAGTGCGGCTGGAAACACCATATATTTT. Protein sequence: CASSIAGSAAGNTIYF.

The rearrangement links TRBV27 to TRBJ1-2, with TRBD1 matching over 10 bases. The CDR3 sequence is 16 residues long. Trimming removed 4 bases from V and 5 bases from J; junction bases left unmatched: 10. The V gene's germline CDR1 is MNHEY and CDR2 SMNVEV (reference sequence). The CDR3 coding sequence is TGTGCCAGCAGTTATACGACAGGGGGCATAGGGTATGGCTACACCTTC. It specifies CASSYTTGGIGYGYTF.

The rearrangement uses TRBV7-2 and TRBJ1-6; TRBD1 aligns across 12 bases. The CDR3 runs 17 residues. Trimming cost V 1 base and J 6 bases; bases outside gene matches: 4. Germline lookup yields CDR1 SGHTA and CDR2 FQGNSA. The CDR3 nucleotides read TGTGCCAGCAGCTTAGGTGGGACAGGGGGCGTTAATTCACCCCTCCACTTT. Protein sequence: CASSLGGTGGVNSPLHF.

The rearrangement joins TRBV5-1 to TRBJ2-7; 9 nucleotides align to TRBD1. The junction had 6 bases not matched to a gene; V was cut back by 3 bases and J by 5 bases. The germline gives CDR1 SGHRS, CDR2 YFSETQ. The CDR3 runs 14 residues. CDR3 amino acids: CASSSGQGLNEQYF. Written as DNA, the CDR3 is TGCGCCAGCAGCTCGGGACAGGGCCTCAACGAGCAGTACTTC.

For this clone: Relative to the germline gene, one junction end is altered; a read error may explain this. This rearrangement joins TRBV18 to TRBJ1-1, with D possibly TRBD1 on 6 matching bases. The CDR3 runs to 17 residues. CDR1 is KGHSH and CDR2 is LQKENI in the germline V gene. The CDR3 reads CASSRDAGWDMNTETFF. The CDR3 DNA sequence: TGTGCCAGCTCACGGGACGCAGGATGGGACATGAACACTGAAACTTTCTTT.

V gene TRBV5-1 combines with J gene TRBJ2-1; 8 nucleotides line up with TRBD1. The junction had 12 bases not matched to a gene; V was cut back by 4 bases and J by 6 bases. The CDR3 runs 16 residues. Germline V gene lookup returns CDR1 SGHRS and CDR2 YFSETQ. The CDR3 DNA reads TGCGCCAGCAGCCCGATGGGACAGGTGGCTTTCAATGAGCAGTTCTTC. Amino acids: CASSPMGQVAFNEQFF. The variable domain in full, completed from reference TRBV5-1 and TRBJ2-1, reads KAGVTQTPRYLIKTRGQQVTLSCSPISGHRSVSWYQQTPGQGLQFLFEYFSETQRNKGNFPGRFSGRQFSNSRSEMNVSTLELGDSALYLCASSPMGQVAFNEQFFGPGTRLTVL.

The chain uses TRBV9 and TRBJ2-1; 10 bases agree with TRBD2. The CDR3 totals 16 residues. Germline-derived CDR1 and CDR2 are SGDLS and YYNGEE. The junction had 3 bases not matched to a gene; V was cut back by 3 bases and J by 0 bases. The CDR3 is CASSGGLAVSYNEQFF. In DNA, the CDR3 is TGTGCCAGCAGCGGCGGACTAGCGGTCTCCTACAATGAGCAGTTCTTC. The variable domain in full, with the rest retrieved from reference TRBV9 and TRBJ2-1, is DSGVTQTPKHLITATGQRVTLRCSPRSGDLSVYWYQQSLDQGLQFLIQYYNGEERAKGNILERFSAQQFPDLHSELNLSSLELGDSALYFCASSGGLAVSYNEQFFGPGTRLTVL.

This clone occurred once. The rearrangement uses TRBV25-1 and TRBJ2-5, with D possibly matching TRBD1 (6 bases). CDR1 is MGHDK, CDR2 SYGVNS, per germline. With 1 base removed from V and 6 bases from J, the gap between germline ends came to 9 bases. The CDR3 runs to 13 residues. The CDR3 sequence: CASSELDSKTQYF. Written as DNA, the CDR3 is TGTGCCAGCAGTGAATTGGACAGCAAGACCCAGTACTTC.

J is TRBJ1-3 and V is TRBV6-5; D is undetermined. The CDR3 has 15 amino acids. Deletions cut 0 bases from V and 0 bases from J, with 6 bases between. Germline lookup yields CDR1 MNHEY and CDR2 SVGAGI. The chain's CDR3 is CASSYSWSSGNTIYF. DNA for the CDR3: TGTGCCAGCAGTTACTCGTGGAGCTCTGGAAACACCATATATTTT.

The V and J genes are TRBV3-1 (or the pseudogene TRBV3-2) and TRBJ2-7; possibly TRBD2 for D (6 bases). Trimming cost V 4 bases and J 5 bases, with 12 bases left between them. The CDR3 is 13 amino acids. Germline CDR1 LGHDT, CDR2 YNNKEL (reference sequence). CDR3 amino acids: CASSLGGGDEQYF. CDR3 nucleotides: TGTGCCAGCAGCCTCGGTGGAGGGGACGAGCAGTACTTC.

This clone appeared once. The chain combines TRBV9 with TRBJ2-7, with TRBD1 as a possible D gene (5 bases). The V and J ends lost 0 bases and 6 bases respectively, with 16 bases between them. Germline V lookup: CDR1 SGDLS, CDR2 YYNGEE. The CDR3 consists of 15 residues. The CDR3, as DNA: TGTGCCAGCAGCGTAGAATTGCAGGGTACAGGCGAGCAGTACTTC. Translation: CASSVELQGTGEQYF. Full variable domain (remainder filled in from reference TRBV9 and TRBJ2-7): DSGVTQTPKHLITATGQRVTLRCSPRSGDLSVYWYQQSLDQGLQFLIQYYNGEERAKGNILERFSAQQFPDLHSELNLSSLELGDSALYFCASSVELQGTGEQYFGPGTRLTVT.

The CDR3 sequence is CASSQGRRGQGNSEAFF. In nucleotides, the CDR3 is TGCGCCAGCAGCCAGGGAAGAAGGGGACAGGGGAATTCTGAAGCTTTCTTT. The chain has TRBV4-3 and TRBJ1-1, with TRBD1 matching over 10 bases. Germline assignment: CDR1 LGHNA and CDR2 YSLEER. The CDR3 runs to 17 residues. J gave up 6 bases and V 3 bases, and 13 bases lay outside the gene matches.

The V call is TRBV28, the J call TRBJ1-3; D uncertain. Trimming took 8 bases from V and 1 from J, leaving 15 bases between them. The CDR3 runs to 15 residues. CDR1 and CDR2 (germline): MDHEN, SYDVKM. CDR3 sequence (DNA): TGTGCCAGCTCTCGTAAGGGAGATTCTGGAAACACCATATATTTT. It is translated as CASSRKGDSGNTIYF.

Here the CDR3 DNA reads TGTGCCAGCAGCTTATATCACCTAGCGGGGTACAATGAGCAGTTCTTC. Its translation is CASSLYHLAGYNEQFF. The chain recombines TRBV11-2 with TRBJ2-1, with 9 bases aligning to TRBD2. V trimming: 2 bases; J trimming: 4 bases; junction bases outside the gene matches: 6. This CDR3 has 16 residues. Germline assignment: CDR1 SGHAT and CDR2 FQNNGV.

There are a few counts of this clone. CDR3 sequence (DNA): TGTGCCACCAGTGGTGGGGCTATCGATCAGCCCCAGCATTTT. The encoded protein is CATSGGAIDQPQHF. The genes are TRBV24-1 and TRBJ1-5; a possible D gene is TRBD1 (5 bases). The CDR3 contains 14 residues. The germline CDR1 and CDR2 sequences are KGHDR and SFDVKD. V lost 5 bases to trimming and J lost 5 bases, with 12 bases between them.

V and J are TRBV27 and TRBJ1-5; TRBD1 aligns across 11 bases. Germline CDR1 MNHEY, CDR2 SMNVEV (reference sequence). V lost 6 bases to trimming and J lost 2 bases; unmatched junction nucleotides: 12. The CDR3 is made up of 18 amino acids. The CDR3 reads CASSLGQGAFRGNQPQHF. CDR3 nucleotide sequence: TGTGCCAGCAGCCTCGGACAGGGGGCGTTTAGGGGCAATCAGCCCCAGCATTTT.

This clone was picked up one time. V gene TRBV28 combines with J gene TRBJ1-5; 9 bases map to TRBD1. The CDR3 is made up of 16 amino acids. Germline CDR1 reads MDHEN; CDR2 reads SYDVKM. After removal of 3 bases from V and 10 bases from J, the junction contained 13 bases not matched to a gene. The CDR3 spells CASSFTGTGINGPQHF. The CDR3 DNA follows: TGTGCCAGCAGTTTCACCGGGACAGGGATCAATGGCCCCCAGCATTTT. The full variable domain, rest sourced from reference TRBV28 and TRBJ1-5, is DVKVTQSSRYLVKRTGEKVFLECVQDMDHENMFWYRQDPGLGLRLIYFSYDVKMKEKGDIPEGYSVSREKKERFSLILESASTNQTSMYLCASSFTGTGINGPQHFGDGTRLSIL.

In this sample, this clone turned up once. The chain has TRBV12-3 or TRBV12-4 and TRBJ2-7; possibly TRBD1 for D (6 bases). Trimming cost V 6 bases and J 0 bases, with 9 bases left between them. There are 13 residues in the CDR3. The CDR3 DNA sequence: TGTGCCAGCAGCGGGACAAACTCCTACGAGCAGTACTTC. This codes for CASSGTNSYEQYF.

The CDR3 DNA sequence: TGTGCCAGCAGCGTAGTGACCGAGGGGACCCAGTACTTC. This sequence encodes CASSVVTEGTQYF. The V and J genes are TRBV9 and TRBJ2-5; tentative D call: TRBD2 (5 bases). Between the trimmed V and J ends, which lost 0 bases and 7 bases, there was a span of 10 bases. The germline gives CDR1 SGDLS, CDR2 YYNGEE. This CDR3 has 13 residues.

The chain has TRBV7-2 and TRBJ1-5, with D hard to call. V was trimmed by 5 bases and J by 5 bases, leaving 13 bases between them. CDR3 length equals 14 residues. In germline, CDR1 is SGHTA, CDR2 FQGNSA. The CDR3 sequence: CASSIPGSDQPQHF. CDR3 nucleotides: TGTGCCAGCAGCATACCGGGTTCTGATCAGCCCCAGCATTTT.

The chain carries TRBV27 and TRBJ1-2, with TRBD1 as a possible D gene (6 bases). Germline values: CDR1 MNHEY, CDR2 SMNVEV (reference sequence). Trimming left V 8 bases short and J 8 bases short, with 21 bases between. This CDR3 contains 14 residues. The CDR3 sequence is CASRRPLGRGGYTF. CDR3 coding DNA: TGTGCCAGCCGCCGCCCTTTGGGGAGGGGGGGCTACACCTTC.

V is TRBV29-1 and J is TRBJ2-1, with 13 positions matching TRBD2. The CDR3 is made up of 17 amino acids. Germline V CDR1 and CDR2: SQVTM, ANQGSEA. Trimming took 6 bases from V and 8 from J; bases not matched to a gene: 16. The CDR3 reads CSVARTSGRSMSDEQFF. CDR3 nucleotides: TGCAGCGTAGCTAGGACTAGCGGGAGATCGATGAGCGATGAGCAGTTCTTC.

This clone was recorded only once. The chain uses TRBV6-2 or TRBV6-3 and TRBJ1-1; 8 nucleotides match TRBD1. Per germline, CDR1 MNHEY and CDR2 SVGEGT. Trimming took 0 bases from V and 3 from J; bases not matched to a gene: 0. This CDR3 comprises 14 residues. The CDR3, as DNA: TGTGCCAGCAGTTACTCGACAGGGGACACTGAAGCTTTCTTT. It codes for CASSYSTGDTEAFF.

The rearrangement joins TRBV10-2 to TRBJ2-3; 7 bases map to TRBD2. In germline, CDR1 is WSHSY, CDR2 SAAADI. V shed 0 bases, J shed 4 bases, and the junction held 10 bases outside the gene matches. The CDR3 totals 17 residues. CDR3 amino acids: CASSESQGGLAADTQYF. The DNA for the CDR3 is TGCGCCAGCAGTGAGTCGCAGGGCGGGCTAGCGGCAGATACGCAGTATTTT.

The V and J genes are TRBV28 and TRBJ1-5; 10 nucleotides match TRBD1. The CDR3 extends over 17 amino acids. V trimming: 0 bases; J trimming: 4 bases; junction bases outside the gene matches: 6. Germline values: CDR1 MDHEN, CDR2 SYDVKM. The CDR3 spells CASSLWLGQGRNQPQHF. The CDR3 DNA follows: TGTGCCAGCAGTTTATGGTTGGGACAGGGGAGGAATCAGCCCCAGCATTTT.

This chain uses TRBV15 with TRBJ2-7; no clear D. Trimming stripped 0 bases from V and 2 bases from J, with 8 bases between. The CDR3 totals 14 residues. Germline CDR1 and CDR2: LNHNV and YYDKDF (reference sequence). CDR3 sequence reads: CATSRDRRTYEQYF. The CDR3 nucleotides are TGTGCCACCAGCAGAGACAGGCGAACCTACGAGCAGTACTTC.